A single sample is the source of the 26 T cell receptor beta chains below, sequenced in a study of T-cell reconstitution after alpha-beta-depleted transplantation in children. TCRbeta library construction was performed incorporating unique molecular identifiers. TCRdb ran MiXCR on the PCR reads and lists one entry per CDR3 protein. The sample holds over 550,000 distinct CDR3 sequences; over 9.5% are singletons and the top ten take about 4.3%. The starting material was PBMCs from the stem cell graft donor, obtained from the stem cell graft. Source of these receptors: a human donor who donated a stem cell graft to a child with acute myeloid leukemia.

The chain is built from TRBV30 and TRBJ1-4; unclear D gene. The CDR3 loop spans 15 amino acids. V lost 6 bases to trimming and J lost 5 bases, with 19 bases between them. Germline loops: CDR1 GTSNPN, CDR2 SVGIG (reference sequence). CDR3 coding DNA: TGTGCCTGTTTTTCACGGGAAGGAGGGAATGAAAAACTGTTTTTT. Translation gives CACFSREGGNEKLFF.

In this sample, this clonotype turned up a few times. The chain is built from TRBV7-2 and TRBJ2-3; the match to TRBD1 covers 9 bases. Germline V gene lookup returns CDR1 SGHTA and CDR2 FQGNSA. CDR3 length: 15 amino acids. V was clipped by 1 base and J by 5 bases; unmatched bases: 4. CDR3 sequence (DNA): TGTGCCAGCAGCTTAGGGACAGGGGTAGGAGATACGCAGTATTTT. This encodes CASSLGTGVGDTQYF.

CDR3 protein: CASSRDRGGVLEQFF. Here the CDR3 DNA reads TGTGCCAGCAGCCGAGACAGGGGTGGTGTTTTGGAGCAGTTCTTC. V usage is TRBV7-2 and J usage is TRBJ2-1, with 8 bases matching TRBD1. CDR1 is SGHTA and CDR2 is FQGNSA in the germline V gene. The V and J ends lost 5 bases and 10 bases, in that order; junction bases with no gene match: 13. The length of the CDR3 is 15 residues.

V gene TRBV6-2 or TRBV6-3 combines with J gene TRBJ1-5, with 8 positions matching TRBD1. CDR1 and CDR2 (germline): MNHEY, SVGEGT. The CDR3 contains 14 residues. Losses at the gene ends were 5 bases for V and 6 bases for J; bases not matched to a gene: 6. DNA of the CDR3: TGTGCCAGCAGTGACGACAGGGGAGGTCAGCCCCAGCATTTT. This encodes CASSDDRGGQPQHF.

In its sample, this clonotype was seen many times. The chain links TRBV6-4 to TRBJ2-3; D uncertain. The ends were cut back, 7 bases at V and 0 bases at J, with 14 bases in the middle. Germline values: CDR1 MRHNA, CDR2 SNTAGT. The CDR3 spans 15 residues. The DNA of the CDR3 is TGTGCCAGCAAGGATGGAACAGCAAGCACAGATACGCAGTATTTT. Its protein product is CASKDGTASTDTQYF.

The sample holds many counts of this clonotype. The chain is built from TRBV5-1 and TRBJ2-1; D is perhaps TRBD1 (5 bases). The CDR3 contains 17 residues. Germline V gene lookup returns CDR1 SGHRS and CDR2 YFSETQ. Trimming left V 2 bases short and J 4 bases short, with 19 bases between. In nucleotides, the CDR3 is TGCGCCAGCAGCTTAAGACAGCCTGACCTCACTTACAATGAGCAGTTCTTC. As protein: CASSLRQPDLTYNEQFF. Based on the CDR3 plus reference TRBV5-1 and TRBJ2-1, the full variable domain is KAGVTQTPRYLIKTRGQQVTLSCSPISGHRSVSWYQQTPGQGLQFLFEYFSETQRNKGNFPGRFSGRQFSNSRSEMNVSTLELGDSALYLCASSLRQPDLTYNEQFFGPGTRLTVL.

Note on this clonotype: Possible read error: a much larger clone is one base away. This chain joins TRBV7-2 and TRBJ2-1; 15 bases map to TRBD2. The ends lost 9 bases at V and 7 bases at J; junction bases unmatched: 7. Germline V gene sequence: CDR1 SGHTA, CDR2 FQGNSA. The CDR3 totals 15 residues. CDR3 residues: CARSEGLAGGNEQFF. The CDR3 DNA is TGTGCCAGAAGCGAGGGACTAGCGGGAGGAAATGAGCAGTTCTTC. Variable domain in full (rest from reference TRBV7-2 and TRBJ2-1): GAGVSQSPSNKVTEKGKDVELRCDPISGHTALYWYRQSLGQGLEFLIYFQGNSAPDKSGLPSDRFSAERTGGSVSTLTIQRTQQEDSAVYLCARSEGLAGGNEQFFGPGTRLTVL.

This clonotype was seen ten or more times. The chain has TRBV7-2 and TRBJ2-7, with D possibly matching TRBD2 (5 bases). CDR3 length: 14 amino acids. Trimming removed 1 base at V and 0 bases at J, with 7 bases between. Looked up from germline, CDR1 is SGHTA and CDR2 is FQGNSA. CDR3 protein: CASSLVDYSYEQYF. For the CDR3, the DNA is TGTGCCAGCAGCTTAGTAGACTACTCCTACGAGCAGTACTTC.

The V and J genes are TRBV5-6 and TRBJ1-1, with D possibly TRBD1 on 6 matching bases. V shed 6 bases and J shed 5 bases, with 14 bases lying between them. CDR3 length: 13 residues. Germline V CDR1 and CDR2: SGHDT, YYEEEE. The DNA for the CDR3 is TGTGCCAGCAACCCAACAGGGCGAACTGAAGCTTTCTTT. Amino acid sequence: CASNPTGRTEAFF.

The chain is built from TRBV4-3 and TRBJ2-1; TRBD2 aligns across 7 bases. This CDR3 has 16 residues. The germline gives CDR1 LGHNA, CDR2 YSLEER. J was trimmed by 2 bases and V by 4 bases; bases with no gene match: 8. The CDR3 protein is CASSLHQRDPYNEQFF. The CDR3 region has the DNA TGCGCCAGCAGCCTCCACCAGCGGGATCCCTACAATGAGCAGTTCTTC.

This chain connects TRBV29-1 to TRBJ2-5, with 8 bases aligning to TRBD2. Germline V lookup: CDR1 SQVTM, CDR2 ANQGSEA. The CDR3 loop spans 14 amino acids. Trimming at V came to 4 bases and at J to 3 bases, leaving 7 bases not matched to a gene. The CDR3 bases are TGCAGCGTTGTCGGAGCGGGGGTCGAAGAGACCCAGTACTTC. Protein: CSVVGAGVEETQYF.

The gene calls are TRBV6-2 or TRBV6-3 and TRBJ1-2; 12 bases match TRBD1. The germline V gene encodes CDR1 MNHEY and CDR2 SVGEGT. This CDR3 has 16 residues. After removal of 4 bases from V and 6 bases from J, the junction contained 9 bases not matched to a gene. CDR3: CASSSPGDRGQNGYTF. CDR3 nucleotide sequence: TGTGCCAGCAGTTCCCCGGGGGACAGGGGGCAAAATGGCTACACCTTC.

This clonotype was observed at least ten times. This rearrangement joins TRBV7-2 to TRBJ2-7; no firm D call. From germline, CDR1 is SGHTA and CDR2 FQGNSA. V was trimmed by 2 bases and J by 1 base, leaving 6 bases between them. CDR3 length: 13 residues. In DNA, the CDR3 is TGTGCCAGCAGCTTACGGGTTTCCTACGAGCAGTACTTC. It is translated as CASSLRVSYEQYF.

There are a few counts of this clonotype. V usage is TRBV5-4 and J usage is TRBJ2-3; 10 bases are shared with TRBD2. V was clipped by 0 bases and J by 4 bases; unmatched bases: 14. The CDR3 spans 19 residues. The germline CDR1 and CDR2 sequences are SGHNT and YYREEE (reference sequence). The CDR3 spells CASSLDGLAGAGTADTQYF. CDR3 DNA: TGTGCCAGCAGCTTGGATGGGCTAGCGGGAGCCGGGACTGCAGATACGCAGTATTTT.

This clonotype came up a few times. The chain is built from TRBV5-1 and TRBJ2-5; 11 bases line up with TRBD1. Looked up from germline, CDR1 is SGHRS and CDR2 is YFSETQ. After removal of 2 bases from V and 4 bases from J, the junction contained 4 bases not matched to a gene. This CDR3 has 15 residues. In DNA form, the CDR3 reads TGCGCCAGCAGCTTCGCCGGGACAGGGGGAGAGACCCAGTACTTC. Translating it yields CASSFAGTGGETQYF.

The CDR3 loop is CSASQGGGEKLFF. The CDR3 DNA follows: TGCAGTGCTAGTCAAGGGGGCGGTGAAAAACTGTTTTTT. The chain combines TRBV20-1 with TRBJ1-4, with 7 bases identical to TRBD1. Germline CDR1 and CDR2: DFQATT and SNEGSKA (reference sequence). CDR3 size: 13 residues. V dropped 3 bases and J dropped 7; count of bases not matched to a gene: 5.

The V gene is TRBV27, the J gene TRBJ2-5, with 9 bases that match TRBD2. Germline V CDR1 and CDR2: MNHEY, SMNVEV (reference sequence). J gave up 5 bases and V 6 bases, and 7 bases lay outside the gene matches. This CDR3 has 14 amino acids. Here the CDR3 reads CASRTGLARETQYF. The CDR3 coding sequence is TGTGCCAGCAGGACGGGACTAGCACGGGAGACCCAGTACTTC.

The CDR3: CASCPGLAGAGWENEQFF. The CDR3 DNA reads as TGTGCCAGCTGTCCGGGACTAGCGGGGGCCGGTTGGGAGAATGAGCAGTTCTTC. This chain joins TRBV12-3 or TRBV12-4 and TRBJ2-1; 14 nucleotides agree with TRBD2. Trimming at V came to 8 bases and at J to 7 bases, leaving 16 bases not matched to a gene. This CDR3 has 18 residues.

The sample holds many counts of this clonotype. The genes are TRBV6-6 and TRBJ2-5; 12 positions agree with TRBD2. CDR3 size: 13 residues. J was trimmed by 3 bases and V by 8 bases; bases with no gene match: 1. Looked up from germline, CDR1 is MNHNY and CDR2 is SVGAGI (reference sequence). CDR3 loop: CASRTSGKETQYF. CDR3 nucleotides: TGTGCCAGCCGGACTAGCGGGAAAGAGACCCAGTACTTC.

The chain uses TRBV7-2 and TRBJ2-1; perhaps D is TRBD1 or TRBD2 (6 bases each). V gave up 6 bases and J gave up 10 bases, with 19 bases separating them. CDR1 SGHTA and CDR2 FQGNSA come from the germline V gene. The CDR3 loop spans 14 amino acids. As DNA, the CDR3 is TGTGCCAGCAGGTCCGGGGGCCTCGCCAGCGAGCAGTTCTTC. This encodes CASRSGGLASEQFF.

The chain joins TRBV4-2 to TRBJ2-7, with D perhaps matching TRBD1 (6 bases). The CDR3 runs 16 residues. Germline loops: CDR1 LGHNA, CDR2 YNFKEQ. V shed 0 bases and J shed 0 bases, with 12 bases lying between them. The CDR3 protein is CASSQDSQGNSYEQYF. Written as DNA, the CDR3 is TGTGCCAGCAGCCAAGATTCTCAGGGGAACTCCTACGAGCAGTACTTC.

The CDR3, as DNA: TGTGCCAGCGGCCCGGGGCCCCCTGGCTACACCTTC. Encoded protein: CASGPGPPGYTF. The gene calls are TRBV4-2 and TRBJ1-2, with TRBD1 as a possible D gene (5 bases). The V gene's germline CDR1 is LGHNA and CDR2 YNFKEQ. The germline V and J ends were trimmed by 8 bases and 7 bases, with 14 bases remaining between them. This CDR3 spans 12 amino acids.

This clonotype turned up a few times. The rearrangement uses TRBV19 and TRBJ2-7, with 7 bases lining up with TRBD2. The CDR3 is made up of 13 amino acids. V shed 2 bases, J shed 5 bases, and the junction held 3 bases outside the gene matches. CDR1 is LNHDA and CDR2 is SQIVND in the germline V gene (reference sequence). Here the CDR3 DNA reads TGTGCCAGTAGTATATTTGCGGGAGACGAGCAGTACTTC. Protein sequence: CASSIFAGDEQYF.

This clonotype was seen ten or more times. The J gene is TRBJ2-4, the V gene TRBV5-1; the match to TRBD2 covers 13 bases. Germline V CDR1 and CDR2: SGHRS, YFSETQ. V dropped 0 bases and J dropped 0; count of bases not matched to a gene: 3. There are 18 residues in the CDR3. CDR3: CASSLETSGRQAKNIQYF. The CDR3 DNA follows: TGCGCCAGCAGCTTGGAGACTAGCGGGAGGCAAGCCAAAAACATTCAGTACTTC.

This clonotype has just a few counts. Germline and junction disagree at one end, which may indicate a read error. The chain joins TRBV7-6 to TRBJ2-1; 14 nucleotides match TRBD2. The CDR3 runs to 21 residues. CDR1 and CDR2 (germline): SGHVS, FNYEAQ. CDR3 coding DNA: TGTGCTAGCAGCTTAACCCTCGGGACTAGCGGGAGATGGGGTCCGTACAATGAGCAGTTCTTC. The encoded protein is CASSLTLGTSGRWGPYNEQFF.

The chain is built from TRBV29-1 and TRBJ2-2; D remains unclear. This CDR3 has 11 amino acids. Between the trimmed V and J ends, which lost 6 bases and 1 base, there was a span of 3 bases. Looked up from germline, CDR1 is SQVTM and CDR2 is ANQGSEA. DNA for the CDR3: TGCAGCGTAAAGAACACCGGGGAGCTGTTTTTT. It specifies CSVKNTGELFF.